The 18 T cell receptor beta chains below were found in one sample sequenced in a study of identifying expanded T cells in peripheral blood. Here immunoSEQ multiplex PCR was the method, and the copy in TCRdb shows in-frame clones only, minus some. Of tens of thousands of clones listed, less than 90% are singletons. The sample consisted of blood. The receptors were sampled from a person aged 18 to 70 in good health.

This clone came up a few times. The rearrangement links TRBV7-6 to TRBJ2-3, with unresolved D. The germline V gene encodes CDR1 SGHVS and CDR2 FNYEAQ. CDR3 size: 14 residues. V was trimmed by 1 base and J by 1 base, leaving 6 bases between them. The CDR3 region has the DNA TGTGCCAGCAGCTTAGATTGGGGCACAGATACGCAGTATTTT. The encoded protein is CASSLDWGTDTQYF.

In this sample, this clone turned up once. The V and J genes are TRBV5-4 and TRBJ2-7; 9 bases agree with TRBD1. Germline CDR1 reads SGHNT; CDR2 reads YYREEE (reference sequence). V shed 4 bases and J 2 bases; nucleotides not matched to a gene: 7. CDR3 length: 15 residues. The CDR3 region has the DNA TGTGCCAGCAGCCCGGGGACAGGGAATACCTACGAGCAGTACTTC. It yields the protein CASSPGTGNTYEQYF.

V and J are TRBV29-1 and TRBJ2-3; no clear D gene. The CDR3 sequence is 11 residues long. Per the germline V gene, CDR1 is SQVTM and CDR2 is ANQGSEA. V shed 5 bases and J shed 2 bases, with 5 bases lying between them. The CDR3 spells CSVFDTDTQYF. CDR3 DNA: TGCAGCGTTTTTGACACAGATACGCAGTATTTT.

The sample holds a few counts of this clone. The genes are TRBV2 and TRBJ1-1; D unresolved. Germline V gives CDR1 SNHLY, CDR2 FYNNEI. This CDR3 has 13 amino acids. Trimming shortened V by 4 bases and J by 0 bases, and 6 bases separated the two germline ends. The CDR3 spells CASSVLMNTEAFF. The CDR3 coding sequence is TGTGCCAGCAGTGTTCTTATGAACACTGAAGCTTTCTTT.

Only a few counts were recorded for this clone. The DNA of the CDR3 is TGTGCCAGCAGCGCTATAGCACAACATAACAATGAGCAGTTCTTC. It encodes CASSAIAQHNNEQFF. V gene TRBV9 combines with J gene TRBJ2-1; D is unclear. The V gene lost 3 bases and the J gene lost 5 bases, with 15 bases spanning the gap. Germline-derived CDR1 and CDR2 are SGDLS and YYNGEE. The CDR3 has 15 residues.

The chain joins TRBV7-9 to TRBJ2-3, with 9 bases matching TRBD1. V trimming: 7 bases; J trimming: 0 bases; junction bases outside the gene matches: 8. The germline V gene encodes CDR1 SEHNR and CDR2 FQNEAQ (reference sequence). This CDR3 region has 16 residues. CDR3 sequence (DNA): TGTGCCAGCAACGGCCAACAGGGGGCCAGCACAGATACGCAGTATTTT. Protein: CASNGQQGASTDTQYF.

CDR3 in DNA: TGTGCCAGCGGGACTAGTGGGTACGAGCAGTACTTC. Encoded protein: CASGTSGYEQYF. The chain carries TRBV19 and TRBJ2-7, with TRBD2 matching 8 bases. The V and J ends lost 9 bases and 4 bases, in that order; junction bases with no gene match: 5. The CDR3 length is 12 residues. Germline CDR1 LNHDA, CDR2 SQIVND (reference sequence).

This chain joins TRBV7-6 and TRBJ2-5; no definite D call. The V and J ends lost 5 bases and 5 bases respectively, with 9 bases between them. Germline V gives CDR1 SGHVS, CDR2 FNYEAQ. The CDR3 covers 12 residues. The CDR3 loop reads CASSPLRETQYF. CDR3 DNA sequence: TGTGCCAGCAGCCCCCTAAGGGAGACCCAGTACTTC.

The chain employs TRBV6-5 and TRBJ2-5; TRBD1 matches at 9 bases. Near its end, the DNA agrees better with TRBJ2-7, so the J call may be wrong. The V gene's germline CDR1 is MNHEY and CDR2 SVGAGI. The CDR3 has 14 amino acids. DNA of the CDR3: TGTGCCAGCAGTCCCGGGACAGGGTTCTACGAGCAGTACTTC. Amino acid sequence: CASSPGTGFYEQYF.

CDR3 sequence (DNA): TGTGCCAGCTCCGGCCCGACAGGGCCCCACTCCTACGAGCAGTACTTC. Translation gives CASSGPTGPHSYEQYF. J is TRBJ2-7 and V is TRBV18, with TRBD1 matching over 7 bases. This CDR3 comprises 16 residues. The germline V gene has CDR1 KGHSH and CDR2 LQKENI. The V and J ends lost 6 bases and 0 bases, in that order; junction bases with no gene match: 11.

V is TRBV7-2 and J is TRBJ1-3; the D gene is possibly TRBD1 (5 bases). The CDR3 is 15 residues long. Germline V gene data show CDR1 as SGHTA and CDR2 as FQGNSA. The V and J ends lost 5 bases and 4 bases respectively, with 15 bases between them. The CDR3 DNA reads as TGTGCCAGCAGCCCGGGACCACCGGGCGGAAACACCATATATTTT. It is translated as CASSPGPPGGNTIYF.

The CDR3 sequence is CASSVNYGYTF. CDR3 sequence (DNA): TGTGCCAGTAGTGTAAACTATGGCTACACCTTC. V usage is TRBV19 and J usage is TRBJ1-2, with D uncertain. The V end was cut by 5 bases, the J end by 2 bases, with 3 bases between. Germline V gene sequence: CDR1 LNHDA, CDR2 SQIVND (reference sequence). The CDR3 totals 11 residues.

This chain joins TRBV4-3 and TRBJ1-2, with TRBD1 as a possible D gene (6 bases). The CDR3 is made up of 15 amino acids. Deletions cut 0 bases from V and 7 bases from J, with 15 bases between. Per the germline V gene, CDR1 is LGHNA and CDR2 is YSLEER. The CDR3 sequence: CASSQDRSGVGGYTF. Here the CDR3 DNA reads TGCGCCAGCAGCCAAGACCGATCAGGGGTGGGTGGCTACACCTTC.

This chain connects TRBV27 to TRBJ1-1, with 7 bases aligning to TRBD1. The CDR3 consists of 14 residues. The V segment lost 2 bases and the J segment 1 base; nucleotides outside the gene matches: 1. The germline CDR1 and CDR2 sequences are MNHEY and SMNVEV (reference sequence). The CDR3 DNA sequence: TGTGCCAGCAGTTTAAACAGGGGGAACACTGAAGCTTTCTTT. Encoded protein: CASSLNRGNTEAFF.

There are a few counts of this clone. The chain combines TRBV13 with TRBJ2-7, with D perhaps matching TRBD2 (6 bases). The CDR3 is made up of 14 amino acids. V lost 3 bases, J lost 6 bases, and 15 bases lay in between. The germline V gene has CDR1 PRHDT and CDR2 FYEKMQ (reference sequence). The CDR3 loop is CASSFGDWEAEQYF. CDR3 sequence (DNA): TGTGCCAGCAGCTTTGGCGACTGGGAGGCCGAGCAGTACTTC.

V and J are TRBV4-1 and TRBJ2-1; D gene ambiguous. The V and J ends lost 0 bases and 2 bases respectively, with 14 bases between them. There are 17 residues in the CDR3. Germline V gives CDR1 MGHRA, CDR2 YSYEKL. The CDR3 region has the DNA TGCGCCAGCAGCCAAGATCCGACCGCCAAGGCCTACAATGAGCAGTTCTTC. This gives the protein CASSQDPTAKAYNEQFF.

The chain is built from TRBV14 and TRBJ1-1; D not certain. This CDR3 spans 13 amino acids. Germline loops: CDR1 SGHDN, CDR2 FVKESK. V gave up 0 bases and J gave up 1 base, with 3 bases separating them. The CDR3 DNA sequence: TGTGCCAGCAGCCAAGAGGCGAACACTGAAGCTTTCTTT. This sequence encodes CASSQEANTEAFF.

V gene TRBV7-8 combines with J gene TRBJ2-7, with no clear D. The germline V and J ends were trimmed by 5 bases and 6 bases, with 11 bases remaining between them. The CDR3 extends over 12 amino acids. From germline, CDR1 is SGHVS and CDR2 FQNEAQ. CDR3 sequence reads: CASSPLDREQYF. CDR3 coding DNA: TGTGCCAGCAGCCCGCTCGACCGCGAGCAGTACTTC.